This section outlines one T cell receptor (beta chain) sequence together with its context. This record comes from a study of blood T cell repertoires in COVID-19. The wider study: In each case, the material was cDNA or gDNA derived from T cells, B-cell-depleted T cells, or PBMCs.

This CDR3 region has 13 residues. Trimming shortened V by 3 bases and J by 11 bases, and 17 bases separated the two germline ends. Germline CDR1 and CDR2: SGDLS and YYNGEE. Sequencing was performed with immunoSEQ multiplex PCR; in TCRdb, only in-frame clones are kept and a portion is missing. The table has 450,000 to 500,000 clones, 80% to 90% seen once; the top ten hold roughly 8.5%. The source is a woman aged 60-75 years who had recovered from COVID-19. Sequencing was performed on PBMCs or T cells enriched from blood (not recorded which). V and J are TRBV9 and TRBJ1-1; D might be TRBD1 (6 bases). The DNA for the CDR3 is TGTGCCAGCAGCGGCCCAGGGGCATCCGGGGCTTTCTTT. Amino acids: CASSGPGASGAFF.